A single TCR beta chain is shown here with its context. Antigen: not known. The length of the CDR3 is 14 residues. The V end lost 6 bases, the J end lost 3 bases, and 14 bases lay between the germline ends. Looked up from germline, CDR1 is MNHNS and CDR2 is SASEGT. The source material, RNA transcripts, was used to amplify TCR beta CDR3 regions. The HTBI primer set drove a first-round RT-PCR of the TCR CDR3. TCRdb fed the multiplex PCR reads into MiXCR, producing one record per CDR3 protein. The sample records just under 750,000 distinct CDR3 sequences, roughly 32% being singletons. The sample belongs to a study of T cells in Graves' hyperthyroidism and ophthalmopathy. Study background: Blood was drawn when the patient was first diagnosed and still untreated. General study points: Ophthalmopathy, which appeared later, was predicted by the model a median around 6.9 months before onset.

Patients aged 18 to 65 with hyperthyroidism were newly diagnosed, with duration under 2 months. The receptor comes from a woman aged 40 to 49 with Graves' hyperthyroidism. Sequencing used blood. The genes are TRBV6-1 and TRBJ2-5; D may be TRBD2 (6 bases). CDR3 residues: CASRPPGVKETQYF. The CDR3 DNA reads TGTGCCAGCAGGCCACCGGGAGTAAAAGAGACCCAGTACTTC.